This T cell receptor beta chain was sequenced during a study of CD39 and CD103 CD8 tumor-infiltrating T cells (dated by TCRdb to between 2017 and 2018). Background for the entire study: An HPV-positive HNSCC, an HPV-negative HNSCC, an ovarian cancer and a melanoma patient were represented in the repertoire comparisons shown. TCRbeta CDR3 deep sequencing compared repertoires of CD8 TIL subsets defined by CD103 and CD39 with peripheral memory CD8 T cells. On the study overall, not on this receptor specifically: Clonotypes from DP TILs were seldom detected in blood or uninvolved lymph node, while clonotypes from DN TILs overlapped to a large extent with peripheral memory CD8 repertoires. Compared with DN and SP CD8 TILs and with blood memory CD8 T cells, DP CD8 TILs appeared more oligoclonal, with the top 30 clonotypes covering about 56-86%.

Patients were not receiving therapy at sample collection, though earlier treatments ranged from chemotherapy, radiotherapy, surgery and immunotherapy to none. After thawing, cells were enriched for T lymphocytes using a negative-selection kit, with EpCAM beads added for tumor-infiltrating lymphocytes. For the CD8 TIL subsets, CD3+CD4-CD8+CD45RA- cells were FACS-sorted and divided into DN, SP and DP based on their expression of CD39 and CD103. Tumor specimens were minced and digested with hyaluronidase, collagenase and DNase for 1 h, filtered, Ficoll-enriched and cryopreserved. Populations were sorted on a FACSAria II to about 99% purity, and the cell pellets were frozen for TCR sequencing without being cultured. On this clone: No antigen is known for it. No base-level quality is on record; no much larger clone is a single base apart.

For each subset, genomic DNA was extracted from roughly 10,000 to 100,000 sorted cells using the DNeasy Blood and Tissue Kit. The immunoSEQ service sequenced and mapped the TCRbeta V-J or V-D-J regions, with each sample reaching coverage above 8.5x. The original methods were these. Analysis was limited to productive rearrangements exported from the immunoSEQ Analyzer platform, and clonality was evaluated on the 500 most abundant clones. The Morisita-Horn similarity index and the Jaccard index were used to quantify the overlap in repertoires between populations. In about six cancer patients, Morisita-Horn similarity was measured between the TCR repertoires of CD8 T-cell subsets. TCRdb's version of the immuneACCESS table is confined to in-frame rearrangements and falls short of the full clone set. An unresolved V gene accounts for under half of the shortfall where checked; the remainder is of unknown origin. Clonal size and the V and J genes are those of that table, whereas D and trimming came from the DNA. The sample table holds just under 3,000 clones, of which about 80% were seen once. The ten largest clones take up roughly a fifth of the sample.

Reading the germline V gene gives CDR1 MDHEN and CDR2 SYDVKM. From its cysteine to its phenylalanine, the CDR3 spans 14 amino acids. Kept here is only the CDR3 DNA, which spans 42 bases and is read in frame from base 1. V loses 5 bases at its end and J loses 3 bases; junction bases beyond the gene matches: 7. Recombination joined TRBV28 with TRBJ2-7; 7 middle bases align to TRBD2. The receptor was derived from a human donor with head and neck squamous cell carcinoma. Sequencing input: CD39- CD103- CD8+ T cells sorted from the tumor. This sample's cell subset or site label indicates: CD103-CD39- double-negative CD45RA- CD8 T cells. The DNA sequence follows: TGTGCCAGCAGTCCCCAGCGGGATCTCTACGAGCAGTACTTC. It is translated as CASSPQRDLYEQYF.